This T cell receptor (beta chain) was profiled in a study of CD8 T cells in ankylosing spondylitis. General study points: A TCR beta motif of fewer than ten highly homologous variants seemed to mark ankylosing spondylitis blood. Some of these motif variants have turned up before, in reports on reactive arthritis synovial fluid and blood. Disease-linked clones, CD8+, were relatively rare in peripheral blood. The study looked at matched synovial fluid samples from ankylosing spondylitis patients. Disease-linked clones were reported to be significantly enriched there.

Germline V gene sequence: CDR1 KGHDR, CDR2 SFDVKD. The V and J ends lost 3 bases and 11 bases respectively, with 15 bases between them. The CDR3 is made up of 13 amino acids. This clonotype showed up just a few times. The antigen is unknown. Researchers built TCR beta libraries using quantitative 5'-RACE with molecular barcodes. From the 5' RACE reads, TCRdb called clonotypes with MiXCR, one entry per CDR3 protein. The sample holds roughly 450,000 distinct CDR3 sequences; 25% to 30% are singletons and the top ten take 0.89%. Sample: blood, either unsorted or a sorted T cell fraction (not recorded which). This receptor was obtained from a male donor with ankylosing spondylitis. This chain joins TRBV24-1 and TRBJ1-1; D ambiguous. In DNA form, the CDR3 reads TGTGCCACCAGTGATCCGCGCGATACGGGGGCTTTCTTT. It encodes CATSDPRDTGAFF.